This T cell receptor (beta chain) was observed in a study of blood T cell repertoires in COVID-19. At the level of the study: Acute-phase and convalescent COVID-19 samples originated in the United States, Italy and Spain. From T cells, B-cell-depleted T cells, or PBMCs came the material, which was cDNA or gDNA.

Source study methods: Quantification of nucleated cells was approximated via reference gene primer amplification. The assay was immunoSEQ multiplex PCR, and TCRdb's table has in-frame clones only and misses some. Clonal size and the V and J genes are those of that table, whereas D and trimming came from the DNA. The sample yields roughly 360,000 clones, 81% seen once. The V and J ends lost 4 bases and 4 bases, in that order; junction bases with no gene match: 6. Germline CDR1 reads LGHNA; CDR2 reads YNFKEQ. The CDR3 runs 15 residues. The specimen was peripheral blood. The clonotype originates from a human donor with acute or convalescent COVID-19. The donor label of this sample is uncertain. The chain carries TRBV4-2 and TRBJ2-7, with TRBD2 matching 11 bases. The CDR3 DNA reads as TGTGCCAGCAGCCCAATAGCGGGGGGGAATTACGAGCAGTACTTC. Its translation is CASSPIAGGNYEQYF.